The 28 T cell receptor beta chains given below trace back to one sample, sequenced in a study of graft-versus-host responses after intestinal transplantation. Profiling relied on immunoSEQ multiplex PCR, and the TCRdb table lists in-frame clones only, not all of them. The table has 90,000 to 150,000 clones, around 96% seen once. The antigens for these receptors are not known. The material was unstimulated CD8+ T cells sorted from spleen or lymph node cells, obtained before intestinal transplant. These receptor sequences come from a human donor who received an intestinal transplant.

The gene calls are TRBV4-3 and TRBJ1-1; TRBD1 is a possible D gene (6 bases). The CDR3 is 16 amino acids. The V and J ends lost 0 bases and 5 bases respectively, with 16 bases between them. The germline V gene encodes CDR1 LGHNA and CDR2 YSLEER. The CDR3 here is CASSQENQIRGTEAFF. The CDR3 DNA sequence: TGCGCCAGCAGCCAAGAAAATCAGATTAGGGGGACTGAAGCTTTCTTT.

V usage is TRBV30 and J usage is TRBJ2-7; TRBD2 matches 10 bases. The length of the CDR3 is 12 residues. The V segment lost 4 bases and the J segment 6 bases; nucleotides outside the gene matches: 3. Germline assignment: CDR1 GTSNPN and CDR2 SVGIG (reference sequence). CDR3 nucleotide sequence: TGTGCCTGGACTAGCGGGAGTTTCGAGCAGTACTTC. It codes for CAWTSGSFEQYF.

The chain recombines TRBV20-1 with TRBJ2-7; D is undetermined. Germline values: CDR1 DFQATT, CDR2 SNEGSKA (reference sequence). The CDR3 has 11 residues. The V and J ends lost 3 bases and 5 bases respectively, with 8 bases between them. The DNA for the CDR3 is TGCAGTGCTAGGGATAGAAACGAGCAGTACTTC. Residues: CSARDRNEQYF.

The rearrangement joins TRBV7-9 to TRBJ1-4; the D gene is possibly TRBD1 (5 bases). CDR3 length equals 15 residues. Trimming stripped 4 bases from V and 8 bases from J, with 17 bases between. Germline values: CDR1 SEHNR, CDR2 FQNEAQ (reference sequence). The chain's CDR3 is CASSSPDGGGEKLFF. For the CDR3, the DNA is TGTGCCAGCAGCTCTCCGGATGGGGGAGGGGAAAAACTGTTTTTT.

The CDR3 nucleotides are TGTGCCAGCGGACCGGGACTGAGAACCTACGAGCAGTACTTC. It specifies CASGPGLRTYEQYF. The gene calls are TRBV6-5 and TRBJ2-7, with D perhaps matching TRBD2 (6 bases). CDR1 is MNHEY and CDR2 is SVGAGI in the germline V gene. CDR3 size: 14 residues. Trimming stripped 8 bases from V and 2 bases from J, with 16 bases between.

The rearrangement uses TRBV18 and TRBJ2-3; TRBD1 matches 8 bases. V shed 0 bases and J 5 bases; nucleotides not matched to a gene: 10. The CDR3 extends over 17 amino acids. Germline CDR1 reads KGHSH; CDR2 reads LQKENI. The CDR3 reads CASSPPTGQGAGDTQYF. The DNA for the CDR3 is TGTGCCAGCTCACCACCTACCGGGCAGGGGGCGGGAGATACGCAGTATTTT.

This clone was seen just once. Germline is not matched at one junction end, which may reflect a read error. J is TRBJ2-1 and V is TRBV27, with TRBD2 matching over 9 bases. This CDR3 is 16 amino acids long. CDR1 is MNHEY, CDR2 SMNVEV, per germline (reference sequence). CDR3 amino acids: CAGSLPLAGDYNEQFF. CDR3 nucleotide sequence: TGTGCCGGCAGTTTACCCTTAGCGGGAGACTACAATGAGCAGTTCTTC.

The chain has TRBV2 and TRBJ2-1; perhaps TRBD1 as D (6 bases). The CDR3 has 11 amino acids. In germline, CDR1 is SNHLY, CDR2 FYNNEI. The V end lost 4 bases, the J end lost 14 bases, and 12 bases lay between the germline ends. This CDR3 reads CASSGRGKEFF. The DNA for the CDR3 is TGTGCCAGCAGTGGCAGGGGCAAAGAGTTCTTC.

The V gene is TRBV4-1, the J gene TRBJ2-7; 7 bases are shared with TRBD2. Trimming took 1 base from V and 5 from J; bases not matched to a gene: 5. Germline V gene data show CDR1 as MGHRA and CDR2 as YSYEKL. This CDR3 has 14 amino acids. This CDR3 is CASSQVGGLDEQYF. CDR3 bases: TGCGCCAGCAGCCAAGTCGGGGGGTTGGACGAGCAGTACTTC.

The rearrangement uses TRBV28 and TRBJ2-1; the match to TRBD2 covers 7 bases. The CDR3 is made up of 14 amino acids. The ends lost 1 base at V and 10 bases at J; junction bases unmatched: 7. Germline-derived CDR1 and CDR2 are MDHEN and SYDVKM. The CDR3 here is CASSLLGTTLEQFF. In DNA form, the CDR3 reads TGTGCCAGCAGTTTATTGGGGACTACCCTAGAGCAGTTCTTC.

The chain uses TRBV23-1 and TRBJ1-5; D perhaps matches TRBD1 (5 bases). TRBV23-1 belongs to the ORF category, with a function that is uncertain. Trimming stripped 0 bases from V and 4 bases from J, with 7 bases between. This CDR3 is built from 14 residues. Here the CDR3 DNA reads TGCGCCAGCAGTCAATCGAACAGGAATCAGCCCCAGCATTTT. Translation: CASSQSNRNQPQHF.

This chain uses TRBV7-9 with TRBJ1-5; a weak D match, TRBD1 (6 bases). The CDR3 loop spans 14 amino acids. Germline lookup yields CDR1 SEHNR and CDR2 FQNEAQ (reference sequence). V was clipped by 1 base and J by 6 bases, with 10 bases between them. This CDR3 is CASSLGGQRQPQHF. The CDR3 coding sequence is TGTGCCAGCAGCTTAGGGGGGCAGCGTCAGCCCCAGCATTTT.

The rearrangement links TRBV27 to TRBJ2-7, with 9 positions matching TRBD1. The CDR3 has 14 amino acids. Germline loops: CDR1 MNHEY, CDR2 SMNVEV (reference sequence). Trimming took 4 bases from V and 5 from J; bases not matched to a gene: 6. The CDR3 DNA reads TGTGCCAGCAGTTCCAGGGACAGGGCCCACGAGCAGTACTTC. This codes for CASSSRDRAHEQYF.

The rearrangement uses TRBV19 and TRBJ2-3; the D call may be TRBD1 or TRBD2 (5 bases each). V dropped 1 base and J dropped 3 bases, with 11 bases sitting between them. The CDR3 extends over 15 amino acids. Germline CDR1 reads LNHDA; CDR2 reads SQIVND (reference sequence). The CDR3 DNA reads TGTGCCAGTAGTATAGTGGGGGTCTGGACAGATACGCAGTATTTT. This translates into CASSIVGVWTDTQYF.

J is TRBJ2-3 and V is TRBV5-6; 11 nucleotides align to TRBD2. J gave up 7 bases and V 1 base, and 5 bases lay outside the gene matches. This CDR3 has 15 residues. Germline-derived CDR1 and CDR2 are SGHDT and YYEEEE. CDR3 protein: CASSLTSGSENTQYF. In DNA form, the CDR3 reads TGTGCCAGCAGCTTGACTAGCGGGAGTGAGAATACGCAGTATTTT. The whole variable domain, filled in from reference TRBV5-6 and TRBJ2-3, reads DAGVTQSPTHLIKTRGQQVTLRCSPKSGHDTVSWYQQALGQGPQFIFQYYEEEERQRGNFPDRFSGHQFPNYSSELNVNALLLGDSALYLCASSLTSGSENTQYFGPGTRLTVL.

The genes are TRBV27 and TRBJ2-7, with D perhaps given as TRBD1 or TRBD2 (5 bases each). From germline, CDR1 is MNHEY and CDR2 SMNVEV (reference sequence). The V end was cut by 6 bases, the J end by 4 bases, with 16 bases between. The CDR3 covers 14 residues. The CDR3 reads CASSPGTGWYEQYF. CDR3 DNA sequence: TGTGCCAGCAGCCCCGGGACGGGCTGGTACGAGCAGTACTTC.

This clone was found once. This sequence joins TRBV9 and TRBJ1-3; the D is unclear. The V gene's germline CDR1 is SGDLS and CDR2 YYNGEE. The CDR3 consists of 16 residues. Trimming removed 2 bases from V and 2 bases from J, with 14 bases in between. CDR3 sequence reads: CASSVRSGHPGNTIYF. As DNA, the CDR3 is TGTGCCAGCAGCGTCCGGAGCGGCCACCCTGGAAACACCATATATTTT.

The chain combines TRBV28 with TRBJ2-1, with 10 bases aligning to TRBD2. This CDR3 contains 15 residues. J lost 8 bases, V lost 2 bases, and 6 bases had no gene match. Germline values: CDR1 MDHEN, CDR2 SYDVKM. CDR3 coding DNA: TGTGCCAGCAGTTTACCTAGCGGGAGTAACTATGAGCAGTTCTTC. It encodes CASSLPSGSNYEQFF. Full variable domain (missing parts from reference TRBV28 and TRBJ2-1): DVKVTQSSRYLVKRTGEKVFLECVQDMDHENMFWYRQDPGLGLRLIYFSYDVKMKEKGDIPEGYSVSREKKERFSLILESASTNQTSMYLCASSLPSGSNYEQFFGPGTRLTVL.

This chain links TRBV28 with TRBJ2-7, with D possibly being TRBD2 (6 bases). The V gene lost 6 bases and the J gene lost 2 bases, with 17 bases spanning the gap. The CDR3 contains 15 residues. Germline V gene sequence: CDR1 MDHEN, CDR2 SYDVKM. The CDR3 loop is CASSPSASLTYEQYF. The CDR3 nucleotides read TGTGCCAGCAGCCCTAGCGCCTCCTTAACCTACGAGCAGTACTTC.

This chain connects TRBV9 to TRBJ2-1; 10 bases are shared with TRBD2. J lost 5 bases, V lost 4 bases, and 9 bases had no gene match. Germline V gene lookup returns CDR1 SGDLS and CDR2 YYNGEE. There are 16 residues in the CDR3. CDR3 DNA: TGTGCCAGCAGCACCTCACTAGCGGGATTCAACAATGAGCAGTTCTTC. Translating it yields CASSTSLAGFNNEQFF.

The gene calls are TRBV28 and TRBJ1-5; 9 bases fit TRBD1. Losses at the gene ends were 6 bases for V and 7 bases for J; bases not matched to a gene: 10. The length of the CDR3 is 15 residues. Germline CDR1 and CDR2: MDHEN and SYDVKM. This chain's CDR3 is CASSQNRGPWQPQHF. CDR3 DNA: TGTGCCAGCAGCCAAAACAGGGGGCCATGGCAGCCCCAGCATTTT. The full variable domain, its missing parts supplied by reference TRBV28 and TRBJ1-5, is DVKVTQSSRYLVKRTGEKVFLECVQDMDHENMFWYRQDPGLGLRLIYFSYDVKMKEKGDIPEGYSVSREKKERFSLILESASTNQTSMYLCASSQNRGPWQPQHFGDGTRLSIL.

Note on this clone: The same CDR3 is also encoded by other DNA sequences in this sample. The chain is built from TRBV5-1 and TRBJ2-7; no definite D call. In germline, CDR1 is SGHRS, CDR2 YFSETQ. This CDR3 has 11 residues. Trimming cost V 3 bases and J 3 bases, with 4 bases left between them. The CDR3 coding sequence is TGCGCCAGCAGCTCTAGCTACGAGCAGTACTTC. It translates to CASSSSYEQYF.

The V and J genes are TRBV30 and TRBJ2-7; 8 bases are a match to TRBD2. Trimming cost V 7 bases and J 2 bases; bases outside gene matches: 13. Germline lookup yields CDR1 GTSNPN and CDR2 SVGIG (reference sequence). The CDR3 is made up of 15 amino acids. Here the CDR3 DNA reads TGTGCCTTTTCCCGGGGGGGGCGCGTACCCTACGAGCAGTACTTC. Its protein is CAFSRGGRVPYEQYF.

The CDR3 loop is CASSPDGTGAYEQYF. Here the CDR3 DNA reads TGTGCCAGCAGTCCCGACGGGACGGGAGCCTACGAGCAGTACTTC. This chain uses TRBV7-3 with TRBJ2-7; TRBD2 is a possible D gene (6 bases). This CDR3 contains 15 residues. Germline CDR1 and CDR2: SGHTA and FQGTGA. Trimming left V 6 bases short and J 2 bases short, with 17 bases between. The complete variable domain, with remaining parts taken from reference TRBV7-3 and TRBJ2-7, reads GAGVSQTPSNKVTEKGKYVELRCDPISGHTALYWYRQSLGQGPEFLIYFQGTGAADDSGLPNDRFFAVRPEGSVSTLKIQRTERGDSAVYLCASSPDGTGAYEQYFGPGTRLTVT.

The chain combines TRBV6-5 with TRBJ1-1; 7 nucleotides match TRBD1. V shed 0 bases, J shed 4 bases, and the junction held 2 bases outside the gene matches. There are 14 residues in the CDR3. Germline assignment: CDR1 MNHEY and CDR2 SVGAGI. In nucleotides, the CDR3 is TGTGCCAGCAGTTACTCGAACAGGGGCACTGAAGCTTTCTTT. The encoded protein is CASSYSNRGTEAFF.

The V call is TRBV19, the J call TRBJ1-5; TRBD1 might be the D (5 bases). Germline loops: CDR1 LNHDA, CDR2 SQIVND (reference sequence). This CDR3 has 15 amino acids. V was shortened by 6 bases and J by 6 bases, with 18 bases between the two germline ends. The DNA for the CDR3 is TGTGCCAGTAGCCTGGGGACGGCCGGGAGTCAGCCCCAGCATTTT. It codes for CASSLGTAGSQPQHF.

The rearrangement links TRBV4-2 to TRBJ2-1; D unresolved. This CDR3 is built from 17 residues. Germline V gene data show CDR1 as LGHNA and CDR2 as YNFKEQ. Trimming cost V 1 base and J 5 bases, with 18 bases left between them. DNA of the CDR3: TGTGCCAGCAGCCAAGTCTCAATGGGGTTTGGGCACAATGAGCAGTTCTTC. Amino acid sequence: CASSQVSMGFGHNEQFF.

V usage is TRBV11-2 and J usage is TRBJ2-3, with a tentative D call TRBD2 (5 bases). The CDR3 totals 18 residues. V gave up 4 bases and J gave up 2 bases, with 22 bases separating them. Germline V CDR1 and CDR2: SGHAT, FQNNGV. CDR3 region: CASSSSPAGRRFTDTQYF. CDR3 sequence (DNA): TGTGCCAGCAGCTCTTCACCCGCGGGCCGACGATTCACAGATACGCAGTATTTT.